Reported below is one T cell receptor beta chain. The target antigen is unknown. This record belongs to a study of OX40 agonist ivuxolimab in advanced cancers. About the study: Anti-PD-1, anti-PD-L1 or anti-CTLA-4 therapy given earlier was allowed, and approximately 40% had some. Overall study results and limits: Circulating CD4+ and CD8+ T cells showed clonal expansion by week 6 at 0.1 to 3.0 mg/kg. Still undetermined is the antigen specificity of the expanded peripheral T cells. Averaging showed that CD8+ T cells had more expanded clones than CD4+ did.

CDR1 is SQVTM, CDR2 ANQGSEA, per germline. The CDR3 extends over 14 amino acids. Trimming stripped 1 base from V and 1 base from J, with 10 bases between. Using immunoSEQ multiplex PCR, the repertoire was profiled, and TCRdb retains in-frame clones only, with some absent. Of about 61,000 clones in the sample, more than 85% were seen once. The V and J genes are TRBV29-1 and TRBJ1-1; possibly TRBD1 for D (5 bases). The receptor was isolated from an adult with an advanced solid tumor such as melanoma, head and neck, liver or kidney cancer. The sample consisted of CD4+ or CD8+ T cells sorted from blood, taken in a trial of the OX40 agonist ivuxolimab. The DNA of the CDR3 is TGCAGCGTTGAAGGGCGGGGGGGGAACACTGAAGCTTTCTTT. Its protein product is CSVEGRGGNTEAFF.